This T cell receptor (beta chain) originates from a study of cytomegalovirus exposure and HLA in healthy donors. Study results and caveats: In a later analysis, a missense DCLRE1C variant was linked to TCR beta V- and J-gene trimming. Through in vitro validation, three CMV-associated chains were shown to be specific for CMV antigens. The majority of TCR sequences were rare, yet some public TCRs appeared in many donors. DRB1 showed the most TCR associations and HLA-C the fewest in a later analysis, as rates varied by HLA locus.

PCR was performed using 60 Vbeta and 13 Jbeta primers. Sequencing was performed with immunoSEQ multiplex PCR; in TCRdb, only in-frame clones are kept and a portion is missing. Among fewer than 110,000 clones, roughly 66% were seen once, and the ten largest hold roughly 3.4%. Points on this clone: Its antigen is currently unknown.

The V end was cut by 5 bases, the J end by 5 bases, with 13 bases between. The CDR3 contains 13 residues. In germline, CDR1 is LNHDA, CDR2 SQIVND (reference sequence). This TCR was recovered from a woman aged 50 to 60 in good health and CMV-seronegative. Sequencing was carried out using PBMCs. V and J are TRBV19 and TRBJ2-7; perhaps TRBD1 as D (6 bases). This CDR3 is CASSSLQGDEQYF. The DNA for the CDR3 is TGTGCCAGTAGTTCCTTACAGGGAGACGAGCAGTACTTC.